This T cell receptor (beta chain) was sequenced in a study of blood T cell repertoires in COVID-19. Study-level information: Material from acute and convalescent COVID-19 was sourced from the United States, Italy and Spain. Sources were T cells, B-cell-depleted T cells, or PBMCs; the material itself was cDNA or gDNA.

The ends were cut back, 1 base at V and 6 bases at J, with 7 bases in the middle. Germline CDR1 reads SGDLS; CDR2 reads YYNGEE. CDR3 size: 13 residues. In the original processing: From reference gene primer amplification, estimates of nucleated cell counts were derived. Produced via immunoSEQ multiplex PCR; TCRdb's table is partial and in-frame only. Clone size and the V and J calls come from that table; the DNA yielded D and trimming. This table holds tens of thousands of clones, roughly 80% found once. The Seattle site enrolled patients during active infection and followed them longitudinally. This sequence originates from a man in his 70s with COVID-19, enrolled during active disease. The rearrangement joins TRBV9 to TRBJ2-2; a possible D gene is TRBD2 (6 bases). The sequenced sample was peripheral blood. The CDR3 nucleotides are TGTGCCAGCAGCGTACTAGCGCCCGGGGAGCTGTTTTTT. It yields the protein CASSVLAPGELFF.